This T cell receptor (beta chain) was identified in a study of early T cells in non-severe SARS-CoV-2 infection. Using its own MiXCR run on the 5' RACE reads, TCRdb lists one record per CDR3 protein. The repertoire consists of approximately 15,000 distinct CDR3 sequences, with 4.5% to 6% occurring once and the leading ten covering around 7%. At least ten counts were recorded for this clonotype. V lost 7 bases to trimming and J lost 1 base, with 14 bases between them. Germline CDR1 SQVTM, CDR2 ANQGSEA. The CDR3 covers 13 residues. This sequence originates from an adult who was a healthcare worker with PCR-confirmed SARS-CoV-2 infection or an uninfected control (not recorded which). The sequencing used whole blood, collected at baseline. The chain couples TRBV29-1 to TRBJ2-7; D is ambiguous. Here the CDR3 reads CSALPGNSYEQYF. In nucleotides, the CDR3 is TGCAGCGCGCTACCGGGCAATTCCTACGAGCAGTACTTC.